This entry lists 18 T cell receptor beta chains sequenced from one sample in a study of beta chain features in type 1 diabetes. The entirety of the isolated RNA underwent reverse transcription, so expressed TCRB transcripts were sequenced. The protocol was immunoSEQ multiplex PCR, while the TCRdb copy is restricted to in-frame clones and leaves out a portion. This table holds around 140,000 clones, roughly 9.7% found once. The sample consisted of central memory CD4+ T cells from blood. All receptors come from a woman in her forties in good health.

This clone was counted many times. This CDR3 reads CASSSRGRDTQYF. CDR3 nucleotide sequence: TGTGCCAGCAGTTCGCGGGGGCGAGATACGCAGTATTTT. The rearrangement joins TRBV6-6 to TRBJ2-3; D perhaps matches TRBD2 (7 bases). V lost 4 bases to trimming and J lost 5 bases, with 10 bases between them. This CDR3 is built from 13 residues. Germline values: CDR1 MNHNY, CDR2 SVGAGI (reference sequence).

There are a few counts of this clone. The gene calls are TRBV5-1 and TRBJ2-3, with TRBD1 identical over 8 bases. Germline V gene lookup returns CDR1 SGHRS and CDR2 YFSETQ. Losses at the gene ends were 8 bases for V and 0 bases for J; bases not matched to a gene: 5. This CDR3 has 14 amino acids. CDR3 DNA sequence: TGCGCCAGTCGACAGGGGACTAGCACAGATACGCAGTATTTT. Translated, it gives CASRQGTSTDTQYF.

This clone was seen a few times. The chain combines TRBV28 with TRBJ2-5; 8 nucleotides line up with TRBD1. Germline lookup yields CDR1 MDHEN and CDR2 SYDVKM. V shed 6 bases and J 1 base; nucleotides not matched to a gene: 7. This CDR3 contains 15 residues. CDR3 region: CASRQDRARQETQYF. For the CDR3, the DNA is TGTGCCAGCAGACAGGACAGGGCTCGCCAAGAGACCCAGTACTTC.

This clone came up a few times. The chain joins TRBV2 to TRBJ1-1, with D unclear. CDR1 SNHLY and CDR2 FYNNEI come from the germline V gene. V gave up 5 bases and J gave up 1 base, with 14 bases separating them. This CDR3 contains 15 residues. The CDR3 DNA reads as TGTGCCAGCAGTCAACTGTTCGCCGCGAACACTGAAGCTTTCTTT. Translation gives CASSQLFAANTEAFF.

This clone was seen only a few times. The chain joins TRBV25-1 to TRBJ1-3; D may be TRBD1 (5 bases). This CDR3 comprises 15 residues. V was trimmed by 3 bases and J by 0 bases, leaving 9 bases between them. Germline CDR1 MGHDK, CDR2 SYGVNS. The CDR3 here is CASSDPGLSGNTIYF. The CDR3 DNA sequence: TGTGCCAGCAGTGATCCAGGGCTCTCTGGAAACACCATATATTTT.

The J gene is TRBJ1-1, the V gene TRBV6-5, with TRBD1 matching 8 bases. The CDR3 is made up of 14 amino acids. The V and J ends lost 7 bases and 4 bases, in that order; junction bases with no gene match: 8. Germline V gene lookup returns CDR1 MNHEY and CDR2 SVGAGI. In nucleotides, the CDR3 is TGTGCCAGCACCCAGACAGGGGTATTCACTGAAGCTTTCTTT. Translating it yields CASTQTGVFTEAFF.

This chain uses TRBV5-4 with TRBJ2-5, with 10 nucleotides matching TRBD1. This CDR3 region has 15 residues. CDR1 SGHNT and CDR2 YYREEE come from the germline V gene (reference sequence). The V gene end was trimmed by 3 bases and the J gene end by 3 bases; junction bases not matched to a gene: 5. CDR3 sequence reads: CASSSPGTGEETQYF. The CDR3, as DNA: TGTGCCAGCAGCTCCCCCGGGACAGGGGAAGAGACCCAGTACTTC.

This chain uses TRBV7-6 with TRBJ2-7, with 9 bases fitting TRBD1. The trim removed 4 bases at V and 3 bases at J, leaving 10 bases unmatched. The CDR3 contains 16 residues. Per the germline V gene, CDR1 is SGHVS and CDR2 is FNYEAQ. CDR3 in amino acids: CASSSVPGQGFYEQYF. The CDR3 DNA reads TGTGCCAGCAGCTCTGTACCGGGACAGGGTTTCTACGAGCAGTACTTC.

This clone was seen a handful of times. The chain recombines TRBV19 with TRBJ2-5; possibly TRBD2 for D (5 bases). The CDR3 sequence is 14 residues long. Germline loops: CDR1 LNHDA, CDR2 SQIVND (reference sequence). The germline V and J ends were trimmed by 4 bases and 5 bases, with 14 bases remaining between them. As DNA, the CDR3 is TGTGCCAGTAGTAAGGGTTACACGGGGGAGACCCAGTACTTC. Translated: CASSKGYTGETQYF.

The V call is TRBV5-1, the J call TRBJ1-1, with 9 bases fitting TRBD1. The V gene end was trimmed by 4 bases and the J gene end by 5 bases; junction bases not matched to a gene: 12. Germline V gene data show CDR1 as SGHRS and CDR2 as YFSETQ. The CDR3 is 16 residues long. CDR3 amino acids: CASSRYDRTGATEAFF. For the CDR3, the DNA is TGCGCCAGCAGCAGATATGATAGGACAGGGGCGACTGAAGCTTTCTTT.

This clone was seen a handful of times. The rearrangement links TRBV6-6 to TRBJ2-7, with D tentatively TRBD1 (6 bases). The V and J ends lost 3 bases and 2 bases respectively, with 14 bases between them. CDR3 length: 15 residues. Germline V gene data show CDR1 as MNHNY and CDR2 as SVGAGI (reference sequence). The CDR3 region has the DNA TGTGCCAGCAGTTATGTGGGGGCCCTCACCTACGAGCAGTACTTC. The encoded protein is CASSYVGALTYEQYF.

As DNA, the CDR3 is TGTGCCAGCAGCCCAACCTGGACAGGGGAAACTTTCTTT. Translated: CASSPTWTGETFF. The chain couples TRBV9 to TRBJ1-1; 9 bases line up with TRBD1. Germline trimming cut 4 bases from V and 12 bases from J; bases unmatched to any gene: 10. The CDR3 sequence is 13 residues long. Germline assignment: CDR1 SGDLS and CDR2 YYNGEE. Full variable domain (missing parts from reference TRBV9 and TRBJ1-1): DSGVTQTPKHLITATGQRVTLRCSPRSGDLSVYWYQQSLDQGLQFLIQYYNGEERAKGNILERFSAQQFPDLHSELNLSSLELGDSALYFCASSPTWTGETFFGQGTRLTVV.

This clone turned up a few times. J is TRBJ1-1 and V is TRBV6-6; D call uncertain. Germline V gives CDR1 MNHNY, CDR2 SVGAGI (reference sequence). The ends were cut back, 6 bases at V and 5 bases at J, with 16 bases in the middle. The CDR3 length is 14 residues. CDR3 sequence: CASSPGLLGTEAFF. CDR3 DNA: TGTGCCAGCAGCCCCGGATTACTCGGGACTGAAGCTTTCTTT.

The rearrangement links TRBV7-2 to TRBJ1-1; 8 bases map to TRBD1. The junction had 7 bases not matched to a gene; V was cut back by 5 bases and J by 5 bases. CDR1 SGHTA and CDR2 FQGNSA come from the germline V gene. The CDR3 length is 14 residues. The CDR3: CASSRQTGGTEAFF. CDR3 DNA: TGTGCCAGCAGCCGACAAACAGGGGGTACTGAAGCTTTCTTT. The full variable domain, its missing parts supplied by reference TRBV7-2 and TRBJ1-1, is GAGVSQSPSNKVTEKGKDVELRCDPISGHTALYWYRQSLGQGLEFLIYFQGNSAPDKSGLPSDRFSAERTGGSVSTLTIQRTQQEDSAVYLCASSRQTGGTEAFFGQGTRLTVV.

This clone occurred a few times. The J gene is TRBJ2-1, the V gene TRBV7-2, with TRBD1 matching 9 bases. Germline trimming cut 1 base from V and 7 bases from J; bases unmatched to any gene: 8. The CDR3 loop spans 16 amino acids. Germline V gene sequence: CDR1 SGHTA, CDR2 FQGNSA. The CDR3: CASSLVWGQGENEQFF. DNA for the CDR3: TGTGCCAGCAGCTTAGTTTGGGGACAGGGAGAAAATGAGCAGTTCTTC.

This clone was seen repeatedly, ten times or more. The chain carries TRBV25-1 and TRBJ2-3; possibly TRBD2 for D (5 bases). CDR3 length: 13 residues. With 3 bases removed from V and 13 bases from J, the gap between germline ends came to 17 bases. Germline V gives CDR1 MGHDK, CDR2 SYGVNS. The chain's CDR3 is CASSDIRVPEEYF. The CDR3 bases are TGTGCCAGCAGTGATATAAGGGTTCCGGAGGAGTATTTT.

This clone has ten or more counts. The CDR3 sequence is CASSVQGVGEQFF. The DNA for the CDR3 is TGTGCCAGTAGTGTACAGGGGGTCGGGGAGCAGTTCTTC. The genes are TRBV19 and TRBJ2-1; 8 bases match TRBD1. The CDR3 is 13 residues long. Per the germline V gene, CDR1 is LNHDA and CDR2 is SQIVND (reference sequence). After removal of 5 bases from V and 10 bases from J, the junction contained 7 bases not matched to a gene.

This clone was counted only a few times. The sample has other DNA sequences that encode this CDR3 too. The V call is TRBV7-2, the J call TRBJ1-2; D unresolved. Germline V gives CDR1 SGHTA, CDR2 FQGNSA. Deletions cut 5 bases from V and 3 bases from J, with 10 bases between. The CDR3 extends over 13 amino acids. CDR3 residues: CASSRDGYYGYTF. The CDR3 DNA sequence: TGTGCCAGCAGCCGAGACGGGTACTATGGCTACACCTTC.